This is a list of T cell receptor beta chains from one sample in a study of T cells in Graves' hyperthyroidism and ophthalmopathy. TCRdb re-called the multiplex PCR reads with MiXCR, one entry per CDR3 protein. The sample includes under 250,000 distinct CDR3 sequences, 17% of them seen just once. Sequenced sample: blood. Source of these receptors: a man aged 45-65 years with Graves' hyperthyroidism. The CDR3 runs from the conserved cysteine through the conserved F or W. Each record gives: clone size, J gene, V gene, D gene, CDR3 DNA, CDR3 protein. A D gene is named only where the DNA matches it firmly. Clone size is stated in some rows and not others, as once, few, many or a class when expanded.

abundance: NA
j_gene: TRBJ1-5
v_gene: TRBV4-1
d_gene: NA
CDR3nt: TGTGCCAGCAGCCAAGATCCCAGCTATCAGCCCCAGCATTTT
CDR3aa: CASSQDPSYQPQHF

abundance: few
j_gene: TRBJ2-5
v_gene: TRBV9
d_gene: TRBD2
CDR3nt: TGTGCCAGCAGCGTAGGGGCTAGCGGGGCAGAAGAGACCCAGTACTTC
CDR3aa: CASSVGASGAEETQYF

abundance: many
j_gene: TRBJ1-1
v_gene: TRBV5-1
d_gene: NA
CDR3nt: TGCGCCAGCAGCTTGAGAGTGAACACTGAAGCTTTCTTT
CDR3aa: CASSLRVNTEAFF

abundance: many
j_gene: TRBJ2-1
v_gene: TRBV5-1
d_gene: TRBD1
CDR3nt: TGCGCCAGCAGCTTAAGGGGGCAGCCCAACGAGCAGTTCTTC
CDR3aa: CASSLRGQPNEQFF

abundance: many
j_gene: TRBJ1-2
v_gene: TRBV28
d_gene: NA
CDR3nt: TGTGCCAGCAGTGCCCCTGGGACGGACTATGGCTACACCTTC
CDR3aa: CASSAPGTDYGYTF

abundance: NA
j_gene: TRBJ2-3
v_gene: TRBV28
d_gene: NA
CDR3nt: TGTGCCAGCTCACCACCGGAGGAGGGCCAGATCATGGGAGATACGCAGTATTTT
CDR3aa: CASSPPEEGQIMGDTQYF

abundance: many
j_gene: TRBJ2-3
v_gene: TRBV7-9
d_gene: NA
CDR3nt: TGTGCCAGCAGCTTTGAAATGGTTCCGGGGTCAGCAGATACGCAGTATTTT
CDR3aa: CASSFEMVPGSADTQYF

abundance: many
j_gene: TRBJ2-7
v_gene: TRBV18
d_gene: NA
CDR3nt: TGTGCCAGCTCACCACGGGTCAATCCCTACGAGCAGTACTTC
CDR3aa: CASSPRVNPYEQYF

abundance: NA
j_gene: TRBJ2-7
v_gene: TRBV11-2
d_gene: NA
CDR3nt: TGTGCCAGCAGCTTAGAAGGACGGGGTGGCAGATACTACGAGCAGTACTTC
CDR3aa: CASSLEGRGGRYYEQYF

abundance: NA
j_gene: TRBJ1-3
v_gene: TRBV11-2
d_gene: TRBD1
CDR3nt: TGTGCCAGCAGGAGAGCACAGGGGGCGCGTGGAAACACCATATATTTT
CDR3aa: CASRRAQGARGNTIYF

abundance: NA
j_gene: TRBJ2-7
v_gene: TRBV27
d_gene: NA
CDR3nt: TGTGCCAGCAGAACGGGGTTCTACGAGCAGTACTTC
CDR3aa: CASRTGFYEQYF

abundance: NA
j_gene: TRBJ2-7
v_gene: TRBV5-6
d_gene: TRBD1
CDR3nt: TGTGCCAGCAAGCGCACCGGGACAGTTTACGAGCAGTACTTC
CDR3aa: CASKRTGTVYEQYF

abundance: NA
j_gene: TRBJ2-7
v_gene: TRBV28
d_gene: TRBD1
CDR3nt: TGTGCCAGCGCTGGGACAGGGACCTACGAGCAGTACTTC
CDR3aa: CASAGTGTYEQYF

abundance: NA
j_gene: TRBJ1-6
v_gene: TRBV4-2
d_gene: NA
CDR3nt: TGTGCCAGCAGCCAAGATTGGGGAACCCGGGACTCACCCCTCCACTTT
CDR3aa: CASSQDWGTRDSPLHF

abundance: many
j_gene: TRBJ2-7
v_gene: TRBV12-5
d_gene: TRBD1
CDR3nt: TGTGCTAGTGGCCCTGGACAGGGGGCGTCCTACGAGCAGTACTTC
CDR3aa: CASGPGQGASYEQYF

abundance: NA
j_gene: TRBJ2-1
v_gene: TRBV7-9
d_gene: TRBD2
CDR3nt: TGTGCCAGCAGCACCATCTCTAGCGGTGGCTACAATGAGCAGTTCTTC
CDR3aa: CASSTISSGGYNEQFF